This T cell receptor beta chain was recovered during a study of blood T cell repertoires in COVID-19. Across the study: There were acute and convalescent COVID-19 samples, and they came from the United States, Italy and Spain. Nucleic acid was either cDNA or gDNA, and it came from T cells, B-cell-depleted T cells, or PBMCs.

The data were produced by immunoSEQ multiplex PCR, yet TCRdb's version contains in-frame clones alone and is incomplete. The table lists nearly 80,000 clones, roughly 84% of them singletons. The CDR3 has 14 residues. Germline V CDR1 and CDR2: LGHDT, YNNKEL (reference sequence). V lost 7 bases and J lost 8; bases outside the gene matches: 10. The material sequenced was peripheral blood. This rearrangement joins TRBV3-1 (or the pseudogene TRBV3-2) to TRBJ1-4; 7 bases agree with TRBD1. The receptor was derived from a man over 45 with acute or convalescent COVID-19. Here the CDR3 reads CASTQTWTGEKLFF. The CDR3 bases are TGTGCCAGCACCCAGACGTGGACAGGCGAAAAACTGTTTTTT.